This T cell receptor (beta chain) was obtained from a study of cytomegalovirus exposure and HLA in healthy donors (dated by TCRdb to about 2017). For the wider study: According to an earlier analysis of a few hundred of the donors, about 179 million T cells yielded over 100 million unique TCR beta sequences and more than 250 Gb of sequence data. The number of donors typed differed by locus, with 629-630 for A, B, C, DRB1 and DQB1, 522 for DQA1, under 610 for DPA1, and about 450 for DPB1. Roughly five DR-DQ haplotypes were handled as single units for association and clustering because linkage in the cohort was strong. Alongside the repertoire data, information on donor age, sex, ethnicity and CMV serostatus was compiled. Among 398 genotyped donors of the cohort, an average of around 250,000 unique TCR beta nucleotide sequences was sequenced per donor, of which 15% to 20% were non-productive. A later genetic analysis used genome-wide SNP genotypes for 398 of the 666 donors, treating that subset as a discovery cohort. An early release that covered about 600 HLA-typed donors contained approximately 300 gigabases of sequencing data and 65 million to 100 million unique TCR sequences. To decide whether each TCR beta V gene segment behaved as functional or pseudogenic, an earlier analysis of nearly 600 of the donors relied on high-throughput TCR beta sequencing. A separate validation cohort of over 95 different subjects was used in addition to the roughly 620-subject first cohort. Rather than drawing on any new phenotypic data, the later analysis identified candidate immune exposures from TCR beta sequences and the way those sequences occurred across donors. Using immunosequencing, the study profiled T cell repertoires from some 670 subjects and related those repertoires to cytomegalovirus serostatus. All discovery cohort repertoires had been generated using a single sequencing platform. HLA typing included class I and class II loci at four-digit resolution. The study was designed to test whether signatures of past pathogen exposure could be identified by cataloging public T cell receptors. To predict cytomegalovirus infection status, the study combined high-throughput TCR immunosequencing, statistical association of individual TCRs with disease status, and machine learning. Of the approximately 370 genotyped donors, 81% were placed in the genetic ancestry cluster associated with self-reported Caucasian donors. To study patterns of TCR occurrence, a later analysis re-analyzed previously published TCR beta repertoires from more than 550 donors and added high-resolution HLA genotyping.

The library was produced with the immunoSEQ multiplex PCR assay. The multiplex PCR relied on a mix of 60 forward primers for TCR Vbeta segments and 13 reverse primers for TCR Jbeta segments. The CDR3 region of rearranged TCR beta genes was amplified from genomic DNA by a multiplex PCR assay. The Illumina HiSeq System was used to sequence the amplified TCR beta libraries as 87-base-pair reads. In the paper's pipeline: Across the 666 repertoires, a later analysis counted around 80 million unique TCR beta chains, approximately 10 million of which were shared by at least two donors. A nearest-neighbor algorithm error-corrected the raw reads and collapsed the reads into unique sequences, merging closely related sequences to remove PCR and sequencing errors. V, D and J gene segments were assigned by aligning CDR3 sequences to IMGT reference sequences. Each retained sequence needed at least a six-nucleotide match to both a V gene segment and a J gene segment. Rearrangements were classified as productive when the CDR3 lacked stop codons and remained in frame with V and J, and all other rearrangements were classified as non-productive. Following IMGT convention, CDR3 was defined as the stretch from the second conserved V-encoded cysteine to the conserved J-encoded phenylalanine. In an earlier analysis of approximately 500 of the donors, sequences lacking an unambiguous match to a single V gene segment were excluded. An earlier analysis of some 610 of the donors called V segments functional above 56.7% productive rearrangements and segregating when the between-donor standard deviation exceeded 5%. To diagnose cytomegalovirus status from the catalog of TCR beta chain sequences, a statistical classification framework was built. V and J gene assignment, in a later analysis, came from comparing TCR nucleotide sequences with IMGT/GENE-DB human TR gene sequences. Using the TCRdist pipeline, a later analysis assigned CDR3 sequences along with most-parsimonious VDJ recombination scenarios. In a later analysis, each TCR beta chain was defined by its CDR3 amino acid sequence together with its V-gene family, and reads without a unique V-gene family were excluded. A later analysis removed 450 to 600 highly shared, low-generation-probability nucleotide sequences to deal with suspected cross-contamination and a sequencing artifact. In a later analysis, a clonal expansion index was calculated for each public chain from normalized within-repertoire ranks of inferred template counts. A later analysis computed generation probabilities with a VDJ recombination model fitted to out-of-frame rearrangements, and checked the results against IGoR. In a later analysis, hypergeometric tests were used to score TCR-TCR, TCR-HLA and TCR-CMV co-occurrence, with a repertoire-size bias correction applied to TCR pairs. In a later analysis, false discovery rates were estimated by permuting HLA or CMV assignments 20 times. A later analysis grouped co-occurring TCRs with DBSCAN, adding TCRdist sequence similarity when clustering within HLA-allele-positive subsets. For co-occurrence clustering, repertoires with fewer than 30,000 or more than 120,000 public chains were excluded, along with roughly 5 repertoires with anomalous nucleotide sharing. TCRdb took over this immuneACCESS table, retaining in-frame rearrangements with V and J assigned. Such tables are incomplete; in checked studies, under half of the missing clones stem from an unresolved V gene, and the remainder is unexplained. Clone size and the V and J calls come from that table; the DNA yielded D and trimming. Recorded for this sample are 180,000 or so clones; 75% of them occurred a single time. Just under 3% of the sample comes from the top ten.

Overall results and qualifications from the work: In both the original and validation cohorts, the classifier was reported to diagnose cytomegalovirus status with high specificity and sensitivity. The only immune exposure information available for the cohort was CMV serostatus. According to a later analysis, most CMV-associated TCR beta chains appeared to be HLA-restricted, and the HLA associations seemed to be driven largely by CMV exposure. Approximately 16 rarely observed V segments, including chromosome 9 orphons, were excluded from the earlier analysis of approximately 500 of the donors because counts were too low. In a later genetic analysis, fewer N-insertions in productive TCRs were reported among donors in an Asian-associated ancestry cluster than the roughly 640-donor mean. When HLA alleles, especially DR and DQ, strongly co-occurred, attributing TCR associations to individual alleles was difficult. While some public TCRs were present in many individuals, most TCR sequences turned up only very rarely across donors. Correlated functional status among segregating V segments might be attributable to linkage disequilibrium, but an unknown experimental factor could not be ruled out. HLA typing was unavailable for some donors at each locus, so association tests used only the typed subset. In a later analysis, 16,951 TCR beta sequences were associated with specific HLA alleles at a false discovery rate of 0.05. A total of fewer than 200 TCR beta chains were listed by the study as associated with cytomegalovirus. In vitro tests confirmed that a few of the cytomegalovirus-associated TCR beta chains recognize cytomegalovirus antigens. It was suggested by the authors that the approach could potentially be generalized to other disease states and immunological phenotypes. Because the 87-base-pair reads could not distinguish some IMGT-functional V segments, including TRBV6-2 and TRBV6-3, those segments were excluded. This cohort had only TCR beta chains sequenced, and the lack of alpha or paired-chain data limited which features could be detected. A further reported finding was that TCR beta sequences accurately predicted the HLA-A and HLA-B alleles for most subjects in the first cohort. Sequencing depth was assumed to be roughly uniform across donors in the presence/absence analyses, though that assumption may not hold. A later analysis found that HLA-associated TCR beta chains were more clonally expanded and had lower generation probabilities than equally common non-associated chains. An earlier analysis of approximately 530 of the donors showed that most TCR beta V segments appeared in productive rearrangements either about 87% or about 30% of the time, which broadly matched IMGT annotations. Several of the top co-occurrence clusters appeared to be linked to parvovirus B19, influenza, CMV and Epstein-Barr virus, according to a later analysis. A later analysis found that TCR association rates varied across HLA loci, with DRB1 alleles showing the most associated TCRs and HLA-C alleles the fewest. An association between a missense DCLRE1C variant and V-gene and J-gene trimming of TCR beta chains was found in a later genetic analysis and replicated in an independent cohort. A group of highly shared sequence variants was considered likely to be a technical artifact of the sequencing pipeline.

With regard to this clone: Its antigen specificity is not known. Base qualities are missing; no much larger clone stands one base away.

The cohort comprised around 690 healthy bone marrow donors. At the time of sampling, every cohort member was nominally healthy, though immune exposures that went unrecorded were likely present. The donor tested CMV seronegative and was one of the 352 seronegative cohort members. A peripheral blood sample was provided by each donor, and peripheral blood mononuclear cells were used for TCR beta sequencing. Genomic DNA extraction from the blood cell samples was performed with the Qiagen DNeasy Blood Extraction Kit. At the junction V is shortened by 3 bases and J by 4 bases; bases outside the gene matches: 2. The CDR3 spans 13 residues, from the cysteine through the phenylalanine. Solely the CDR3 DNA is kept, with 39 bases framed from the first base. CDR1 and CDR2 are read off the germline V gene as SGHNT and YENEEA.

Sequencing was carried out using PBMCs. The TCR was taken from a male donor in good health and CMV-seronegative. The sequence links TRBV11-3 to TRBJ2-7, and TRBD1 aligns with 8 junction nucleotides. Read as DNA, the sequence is TGTGCCAGCAGCTTTGACAGGGGATACGAGCAGTACTTC. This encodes CASSFDRGYEQYF.